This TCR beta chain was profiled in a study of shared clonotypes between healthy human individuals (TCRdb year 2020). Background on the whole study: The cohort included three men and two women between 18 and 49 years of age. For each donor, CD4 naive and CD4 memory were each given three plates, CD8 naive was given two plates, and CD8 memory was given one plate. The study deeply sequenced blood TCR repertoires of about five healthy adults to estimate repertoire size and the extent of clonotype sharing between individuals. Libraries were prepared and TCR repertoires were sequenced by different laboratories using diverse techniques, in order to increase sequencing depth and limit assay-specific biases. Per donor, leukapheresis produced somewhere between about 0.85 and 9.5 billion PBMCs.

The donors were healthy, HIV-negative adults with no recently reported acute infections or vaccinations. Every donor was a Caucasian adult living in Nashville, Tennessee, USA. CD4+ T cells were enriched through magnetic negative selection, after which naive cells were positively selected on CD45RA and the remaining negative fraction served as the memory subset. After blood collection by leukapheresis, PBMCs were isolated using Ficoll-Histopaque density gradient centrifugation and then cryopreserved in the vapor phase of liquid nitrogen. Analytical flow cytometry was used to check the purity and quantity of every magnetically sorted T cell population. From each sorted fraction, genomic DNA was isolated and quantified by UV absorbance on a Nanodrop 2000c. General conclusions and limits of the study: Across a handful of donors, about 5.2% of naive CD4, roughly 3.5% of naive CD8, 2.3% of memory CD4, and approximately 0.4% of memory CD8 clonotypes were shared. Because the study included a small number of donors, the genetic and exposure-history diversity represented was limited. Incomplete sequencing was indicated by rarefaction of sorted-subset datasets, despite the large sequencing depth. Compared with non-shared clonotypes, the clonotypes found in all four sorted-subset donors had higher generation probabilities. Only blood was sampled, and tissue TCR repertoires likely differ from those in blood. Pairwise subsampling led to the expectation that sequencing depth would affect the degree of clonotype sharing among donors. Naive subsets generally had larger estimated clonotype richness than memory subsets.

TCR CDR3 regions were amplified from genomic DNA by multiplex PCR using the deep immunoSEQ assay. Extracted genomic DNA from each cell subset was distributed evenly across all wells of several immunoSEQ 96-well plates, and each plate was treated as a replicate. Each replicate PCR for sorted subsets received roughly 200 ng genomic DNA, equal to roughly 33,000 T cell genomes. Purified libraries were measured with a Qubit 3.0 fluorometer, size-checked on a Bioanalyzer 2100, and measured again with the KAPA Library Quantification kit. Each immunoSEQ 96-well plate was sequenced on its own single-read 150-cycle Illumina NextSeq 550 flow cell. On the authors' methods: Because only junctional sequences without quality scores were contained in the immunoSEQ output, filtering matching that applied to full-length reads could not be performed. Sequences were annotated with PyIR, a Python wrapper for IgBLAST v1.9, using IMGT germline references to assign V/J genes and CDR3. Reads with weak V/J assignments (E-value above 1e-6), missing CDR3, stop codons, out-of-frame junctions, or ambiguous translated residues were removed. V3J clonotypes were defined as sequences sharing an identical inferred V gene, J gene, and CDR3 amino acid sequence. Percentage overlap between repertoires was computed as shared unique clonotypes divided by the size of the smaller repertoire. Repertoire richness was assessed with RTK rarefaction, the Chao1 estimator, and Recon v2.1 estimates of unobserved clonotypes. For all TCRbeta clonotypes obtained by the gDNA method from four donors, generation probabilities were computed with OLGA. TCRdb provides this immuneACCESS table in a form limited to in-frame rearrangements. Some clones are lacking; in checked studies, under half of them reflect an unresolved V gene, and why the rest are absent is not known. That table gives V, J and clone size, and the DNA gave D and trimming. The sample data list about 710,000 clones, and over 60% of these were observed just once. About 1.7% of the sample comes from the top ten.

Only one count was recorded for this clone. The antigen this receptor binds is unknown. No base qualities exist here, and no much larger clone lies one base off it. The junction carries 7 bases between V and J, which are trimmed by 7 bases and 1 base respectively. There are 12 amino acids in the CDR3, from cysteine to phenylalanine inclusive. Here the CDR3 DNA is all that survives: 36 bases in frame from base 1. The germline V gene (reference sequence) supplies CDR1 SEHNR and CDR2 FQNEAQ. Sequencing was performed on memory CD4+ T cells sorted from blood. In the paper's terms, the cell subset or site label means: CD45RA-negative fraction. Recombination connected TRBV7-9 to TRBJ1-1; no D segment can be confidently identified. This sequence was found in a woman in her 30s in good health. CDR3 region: CASNLENTEAFF. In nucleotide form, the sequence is TGTGCCAGCAACTTGGAGAACACTGAAGCTTTCTTT.